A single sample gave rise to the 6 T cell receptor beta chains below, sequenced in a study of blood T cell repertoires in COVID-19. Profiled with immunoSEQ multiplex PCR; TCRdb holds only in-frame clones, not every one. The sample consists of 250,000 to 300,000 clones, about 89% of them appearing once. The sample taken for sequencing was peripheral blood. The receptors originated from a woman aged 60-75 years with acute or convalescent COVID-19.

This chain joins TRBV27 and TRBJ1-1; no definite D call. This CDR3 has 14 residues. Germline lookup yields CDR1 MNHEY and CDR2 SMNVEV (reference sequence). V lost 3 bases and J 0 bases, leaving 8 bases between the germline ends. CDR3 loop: CASSLMRMNTEAFF. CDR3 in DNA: TGTGCCAGCAGTTTGATGAGGATGAACACTGAAGCTTTCTTT.

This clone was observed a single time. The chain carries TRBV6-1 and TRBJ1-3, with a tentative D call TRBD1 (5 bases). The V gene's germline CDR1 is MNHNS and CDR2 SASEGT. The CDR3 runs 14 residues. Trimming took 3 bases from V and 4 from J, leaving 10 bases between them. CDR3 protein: CASSDRVAGNTIYF. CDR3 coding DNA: TGTGCCAGCAGTGACAGGGTGGCCGGAAACACCATATATTTT.

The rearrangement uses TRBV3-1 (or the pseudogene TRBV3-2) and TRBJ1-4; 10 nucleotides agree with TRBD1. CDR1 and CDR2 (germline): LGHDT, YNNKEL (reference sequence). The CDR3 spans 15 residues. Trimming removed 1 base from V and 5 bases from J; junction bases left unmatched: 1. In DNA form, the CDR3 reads TGTGCCAGCAGCCAAGGGGGACAGGGGAATGAAAAACTGTTTTTT. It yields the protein CASSQGGQGNEKLFF.

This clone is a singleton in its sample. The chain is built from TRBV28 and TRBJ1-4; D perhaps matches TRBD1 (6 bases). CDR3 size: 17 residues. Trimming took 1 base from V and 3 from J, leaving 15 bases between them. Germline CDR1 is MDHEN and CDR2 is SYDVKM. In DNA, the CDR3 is TGTGCCAGCAGTTTATTCCAGGGGCCCGCGGCTAATGAAAAACTGTTTTTT. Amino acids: CASSLFQGPAANEKLFF.

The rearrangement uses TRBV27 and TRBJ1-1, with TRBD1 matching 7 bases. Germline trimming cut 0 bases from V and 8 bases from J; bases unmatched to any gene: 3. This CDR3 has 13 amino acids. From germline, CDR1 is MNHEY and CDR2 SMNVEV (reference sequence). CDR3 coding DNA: TGTGCCAGCAGTTTATCGGGACAGTTAGAAGCTTTCTTT. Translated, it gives CASSLSGQLEAFF.

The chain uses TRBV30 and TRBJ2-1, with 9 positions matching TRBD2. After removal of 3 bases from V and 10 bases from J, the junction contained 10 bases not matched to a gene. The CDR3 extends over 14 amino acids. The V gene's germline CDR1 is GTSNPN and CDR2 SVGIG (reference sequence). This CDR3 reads CAWRWTSVGREQFF. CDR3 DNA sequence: TGTGCCTGGAGATGGACTAGCGTGGGACGGGAGCAGTTCTTC.